This passage covers 31 T cell receptor beta chains from one sample sequenced in a study of shared clonotypes between healthy human individuals. Profiled with immunoSEQ multiplex PCR; TCRdb holds only in-frame clones, not every one. Of some 1,900,000 clones detected, roughly 94% appear once; the ten largest clones hold more than 0.9%. It was CD45RO-negative cells, positively selected for CCR7, that made up naive CD8 cells, with terminally differentiated effector memory CD45RA+ cells excluded. Sequences were obtained from naive CD8+ T cells sorted from blood. Receptors originate from a man aged 18 to 30 in good health.

V is TRBV29-1 and J is TRBJ2-3; no clear D. Trimming left V 1 base short and J 2 bases short, with 7 bases between. Germline values: CDR1 SQVTM, CDR2 ANQGSEA. The length of the CDR3 is 13 residues. DNA for the CDR3: TGCAGCGTTGAAGGGCAGGACACAGATACGCAGTATTTT. This gives the protein CSVEGQDTDTQYF.

The V gene is TRBV11-3, the J gene TRBJ2-7; 7 nucleotides align to TRBD1. Germline CDR1 is SGHNT and CDR2 is YENEEA. The CDR3 sequence is 13 residues long. The ends lost 5 bases at V and 3 bases at J; junction bases unmatched: 4. The CDR3 DNA sequence: TGTGCCAGCAGCCCCGGGACAGTCTACGAGCAGTACTTC. It translates to CASSPGTVYEQYF.

The table lists this clone with a few counts. The chain has TRBV30 and TRBJ1-1; 8 nucleotides align to TRBD1. Germline CDR1 and CDR2: GTSNPN and SVGIG (reference sequence). This CDR3 has 14 residues. Trimming removed 2 bases from V and 1 base from J; junction bases left unmatched: 3. The CDR3 protein is CAWSFGTGNTEAFF. CDR3 bases: TGTGCCTGGAGTTTTGGGACAGGGAACACTGAAGCTTTCTTT. Drawing the rest from reference TRBV30 and TRBJ1-1, the complete variable domain is SQTIHQWPATLVQPVGSPLSLECTVEGTSNPNLYWYRQAAGRGLQLLFYSVGIGQISSEVPQNLSASRPQDRQFILSSKKLLLSDSGFYLCAWSFGTGNTEAFFGQGTRLTVV.

This clone was recorded only once. V and J are TRBV14 and TRBJ1-1, with TRBD1 matching 8 bases. Germline V gives CDR1 SGHDN, CDR2 FVKESK. This CDR3 contains 14 residues. Trimming cost V 4 bases and J 1 base; bases outside gene matches: 2. The chain's CDR3 is CASSRGTGNTEAFF. DNA for the CDR3: TGTGCCAGCAGCCGCGGGACAGGGAACACTGAAGCTTTCTTT.

A word on this clone: Other DNA sequences in the same sample also yield this CDR3. The gene calls are TRBV27 and TRBJ2-7; maybe TRBD2 (6 bases). Germline lookup yields CDR1 MNHEY and CDR2 SMNVEV (reference sequence). Trimming took off 2 bases at V and 2 bases at J, with 13 bases between the two ends. The CDR3 has 15 amino acids. CDR3 in DNA: TGTGCCAGCAGTTTAGGGGGGACTCTAACCTACGAGCAGTACTTC. It translates to CASSLGGTLTYEQYF.

The chain recombines TRBV6-1 with TRBJ2-7; TRBD1 matches 10 bases. Trimming at V came to 6 bases and at J to 2 bases, leaving 4 bases not matched to a gene. Germline CDR1 and CDR2: MNHNS and SASEGT. The CDR3 is made up of 14 amino acids. In DNA, the CDR3 is TGTGCCAGCAGGACAGGGGGCATCACCTACGAGCAGTACTTC. Its translation: CASRTGGITYEQYF.

This chain connects TRBV5-6 to TRBJ2-5, with 8 bases lining up with TRBD1. The CDR3 is 13 amino acids. V lost 4 bases and J lost 4; bases outside the gene matches: 3. The germline V gene encodes CDR1 SGHDT and CDR2 YYEEEE. The CDR3 loop reads CASSQGALETQYF. The CDR3 nucleotides read TGTGCCAGCAGCCAGGGGGCCCTAGAGACCCAGTACTTC.

Details on this clone: Other DNA sequences in this specimen translate into the identical CDR3. As DNA, the CDR3 is TGTGCCAGCAGTTCGACAGCCTACGAGCAGTACTTC. It specifies CASSSTAYEQYF. The V gene is TRBV7-9, the J gene TRBJ2-7; D possibly corresponds to TRBD1 (5 bases). The germline V gene encodes CDR1 SEHNR and CDR2 FQNEAQ (reference sequence). With 6 bases removed from V and 2 bases from J, the gap between germline ends came to 8 bases. The CDR3 runs to 12 residues.

Points on this clone: This sample includes further DNA sequences coding for the same CDR3. J is TRBJ1-5 and V is TRBV4-1, with unresolved D. Germline V lookup: CDR1 MGHRA, CDR2 YSYEKL. Deletions cut 1 base from V and 4 bases from J, with 8 bases between. This CDR3 is built from 14 residues. For the CDR3, the DNA is TGCGCCAGCAGCCAAGTTGGGGAGAATCAGCCCCAGCATTTT. Translated: CASSQVGENQPQHF.

V gene TRBV19 combines with J gene TRBJ1-2, with D uncertain. Looked up from germline, CDR1 is LNHDA and CDR2 is SQIVND (reference sequence). This CDR3 spans 13 amino acids. V lost 10 bases and J 2 bases, leaving 14 bases between the germline ends. CDR3 DNA: TGTGCCACCTTTTTTCTCTCGAACTATGGCTACACCTTC. This translates into CATFFLSNYGYTF.

The V and J genes are TRBV6-5 and TRBJ2-3, with TRBD2 matching over 10 bases. CDR3 length equals 15 residues. Trimming cost V 8 bases and J 2 bases; bases outside gene matches: 7. The germline V gene has CDR1 MNHEY and CDR2 SVGAGI. This CDR3 reads CASGTGTSDTDTQYF. CDR3 DNA sequence: TGTGCCAGCGGAACCGGGACTAGCGACACAGATACGCAGTATTTT.

The chain joins TRBV6-1 to TRBJ1-6, with 9 bases matching TRBD1. Germline values: CDR1 MNHNS, CDR2 SASEGT. CDR3 size: 16 residues. V lost 2 bases, J lost 9 bases, and 8 bases stayed unmatched. In DNA form, the CDR3 reads TGTGCCAGCAGTGAATTCGGGACAGGGAGGGGTTCACCCCTCCACTTT. This encodes CASSEFGTGRGSPLHF.

This chain links TRBV2 with TRBJ1-6; a possible D gene is TRBD1 (5 bases). Deletions cut 7 bases from V and 0 bases from J, with 19 bases between. This CDR3 is 18 amino acids long. CDR1 SNHLY and CDR2 FYNNEI come from the germline V gene. The CDR3 nucleotides read TGTGCCAGCACCGCGGGGCCGCCAGGGAGCTCCTATAATTCACCCCTCCACTTT. Amino acids: CASTAGPPGSSYNSPLHF.

The J gene is TRBJ1-1, the V gene TRBV7-8, with D uncertain. The V gene's germline CDR1 is SGHVS and CDR2 FQNEAQ. CDR3 length: 13 amino acids. V was shortened by 7 bases and J by 5 bases, with 14 bases between the two germline ends. The CDR3 nucleotides read TGTGCCAGCACTCCGAGCTCGGGTACTGAAGCTTTCTTT. This sequence encodes CASTPSSGTEAFF.

The V and J genes are TRBV28 and TRBJ2-2; the D is unclear. The V end was cut by 5 bases, the J end by 5 bases, with 9 bases between. The CDR3 spans 13 residues. Per the germline V gene, CDR1 is MDHEN and CDR2 is SYDVKM. As DNA, the CDR3 is TGTGCCAGCAGTCAATCGGGTACCGGGGAGCTGTTTTTT. The encoded protein is CASSQSGTGELFF.

A note on this clone: This CDR3 is also generated by other DNA sequences in the sample. V is TRBV11-3 and J is TRBJ2-1, with 9 bases fitting TRBD2. The CDR3 has 15 residues. V shed 1 base, J shed 5 bases, and the junction held 3 bases outside the gene matches. Germline CDR1 reads SGHNT; CDR2 reads YENEEA. DNA for the CDR3: TGTGCCAGCAGCTTAGTTGCGGGGGGGGACAATGAGCAGTTCTTC. Its protein is CASSLVAGGDNEQFF.

The chain employs TRBV6-1 and TRBJ2-7, with D perhaps matching TRBD2 (5 bases). This CDR3 contains 15 residues. Germline assignment: CDR1 MNHNS and CDR2 SASEGT. Trimming left V 0 bases short and J 3 bases short, with 12 bases between. In DNA form, the CDR3 reads TGTGCCAGCAGTGAAGCCGGGGATTGGGGCTACGAGCAGTACTTC. Amino acids: CASSEAGDWGYEQYF.

The chain couples TRBV19 to TRBJ2-7, with D tentatively TRBD1 or TRBD2 (5 bases each). This CDR3 has 15 residues. Germline V gene data show CDR1 as LNHDA and CDR2 as SQIVND (reference sequence). The V and J ends lost 3 bases and 3 bases respectively, with 15 bases between them. CDR3 amino acids: CASSIGAGLNYEQYF. In nucleotides, the CDR3 is TGTGCCAGTAGTATTGGGGCGGGTCTTAACTACGAGCAGTACTTC.

This clone was counted once. Other DNA sequences within the sample encode an identical CDR3. The chain recombines TRBV6-5 with TRBJ2-2, with unresolved D. The V and J ends lost 2 bases and 7 bases respectively, with 8 bases between them. The CDR3 sequence is 13 residues long. Germline-derived CDR1 and CDR2 are MNHEY and SVGAGI. CDR3 in DNA: TGTGCCAGCAGTTACGGCTTAGGCGGGGAGCTGTTTTTT. Its protein is CASSYGLGGELFF.

The V gene is TRBV7-2, the J gene TRBJ2-1; D possibly corresponds to TRBD2 (7 bases). Germline CDR1 is SGHTA and CDR2 is FQGNSA. This CDR3 region has 16 residues. V lost 1 base, J lost 8 bases, and 18 bases lay in between. The CDR3 region has the DNA TGTGCCAGCAGCTTAGGCGCTTGGGGCGGGGGCGATGAGCAGTTCTTC. Translated: CASSLGAWGGGDEQFF.

Of note for this clone: This CDR3 is also generated by other DNA sequences in the sample. The chain couples TRBV5-4 to TRBJ2-7; 8 nucleotides agree with TRBD1. The CDR3 covers 13 residues. Germline-derived CDR1 and CDR2 are SGHNT and YYREEE (reference sequence). Trimming removed 5 bases from V and 5 bases from J; junction bases left unmatched: 6. The chain's CDR3 is CASSFQGADEQYF. The CDR3 region has the DNA TGTGCCAGCAGTTTCCAGGGGGCGGACGAGCAGTACTTC.

This clone was counted many times. The chain employs TRBV4-2 and TRBJ2-7, with D uncertain. V shed 4 bases and J shed 3 bases, with 19 bases lying between them. Germline V gene sequence: CDR1 LGHNA, CDR2 YNFKEQ. The CDR3 spans 16 residues. In nucleotides, the CDR3 is TGTGCCAGCAGCCCTACCCACGGAAACCTGAACTACGAGCAGTACTTC. As protein: CASSPTHGNLNYEQYF.

The rearrangement links TRBV11-2 to TRBJ2-3; either TRBD1 or TRBD2 may supply D (6 bases each). The CDR3 is made up of 13 amino acids. Deletions cut 1 base from V and 7 bases from J, with 9 bases between. Germline CDR1 is SGHAT and CDR2 is FQNNGV. The CDR3 nucleotides read TGTGCCAGCAGCTTAGGGGGGGCTTATACGCAGTATTTT. This codes for CASSLGGAYTQYF.

In regard to this clone: Different DNA sequences within this sample yield the same CDR3. The chain carries TRBV4-1 and TRBJ1-1; D not resolved. The CDR3 has 14 amino acids. The V gene lost 0 bases and the J gene lost 0 bases, with 5 bases spanning the gap. Germline values: CDR1 MGHRA, CDR2 YSYEKL. DNA for the CDR3: TGCGCCAGCAGCCAAGACGCAGTGAACACTGAAGCTTTCTTT. Translating gives CASSQDAVNTEAFF.

This chain joins TRBV18 and TRBJ2-1, with 9 bases lining up with TRBD2. CDR1 KGHSH and CDR2 LQKENI come from the germline V gene. The CDR3 loop spans 17 amino acids. The V segment lost 2 bases and the J segment 1 base; nucleotides outside the gene matches: 6. CDR3 protein: CASSPEEAGGSYNEQFF. DNA for the CDR3: TGTGCCAGCTCACCAGAGGAAGCGGGAGGATCCTACAATGAGCAGTTCTTC.

This clone was seen a few times. V gene TRBV27 combines with J gene TRBJ2-7; D unresolved. The CDR3 contains 16 residues. Trimming stripped 2 bases from V and 8 bases from J, with 22 bases between. Germline V gives CDR1 MNHEY, CDR2 SMNVEV (reference sequence). CDR3 sequence (DNA): TGTGCCAGCAGTTTAAAGGGCCAGCAACCTTATGGTCAGCAGTACTTC. This translates into CASSLKGQQPYGQQYF.

V gene TRBV4-1 combines with J gene TRBJ2-3, with 10 bases matching TRBD1. Germline assignment: CDR1 MGHRA and CDR2 YSYEKL. The CDR3 covers 17 residues. V shed 3 bases and J 5 bases; nucleotides not matched to a gene: 11. DNA of the CDR3: TGCGCCAGCAGCCAGGAACCCGGGACAGGGGACGGAGATACGCAGTATTTT. Translating it yields CASSQEPGTGDGDTQYF.

As regards this clone: Distinct nucleotide sequences in the sample also encode this CDR3. The chain uses TRBV6-5 and TRBJ2-7; unclear D gene. V lost 2 bases and J 2 bases, leaving 7 bases between the germline ends. The CDR3 totals 13 residues. Germline CDR1 is MNHEY and CDR2 is SVGAGI. The chain's CDR3 is CASSYGETYEQYF. The CDR3 region has the DNA TGTGCCAGCAGTTACGGCGAAACCTACGAGCAGTACTTC.

This clone showed up just once. The rearrangement uses TRBV6-5 and TRBJ2-7, with a tentative D call TRBD1 (6 bases). This CDR3 has 13 amino acids. CDR1 MNHEY and CDR2 SVGAGI come from the germline V gene. V lost 4 bases to trimming and J lost 3 bases, with 10 bases between them. CDR3 sequence: CASSSKGGYEQYF. The CDR3, as DNA: TGTGCCAGCAGTTCAAAAGGGGGCTACGAGCAGTACTTC.

The chain recombines TRBV6-5 with TRBJ2-1; weak D call: TRBD1 (6 bases). Germline CDR1 is MNHEY and CDR2 is SVGAGI. The CDR3 covers 13 residues. Trimming took off 2 bases at V and 8 bases at J, with 10 bases between the two ends. CDR3 loop: CASSYAGVYEQFF. As DNA, the CDR3 is TGTGCCAGCAGTTACGCAGGGGTTTATGAGCAGTTCTTC.

The rearrangement uses TRBV5-6 and TRBJ2-7, with 8 positions matching TRBD2. Germline V CDR1 and CDR2: SGHDT, YYEEEE. The junction had 16 bases not matched to a gene; V was cut back by 3 bases and J by 2 bases. CDR3 size: 18 residues. CDR3 nucleotide sequence: TGTGCCAGCAGCTCCGGGACTAGAGATGCCCCTTATGCCTACGAGCAGTACTTC. Translation gives CASSSGTRDAPYAYEQYF.